The 17 T cell receptor beta chains reported below all come from one sample, sequenced in a study of blood T cell repertoires in COVID-19. Profiled with immunoSEQ multiplex PCR; TCRdb holds only in-frame clones, not every one. The table includes about 290,000 clones, about 82% detected once. Specimen: peripheral blood. These receptors originate from a woman in her forties or fifties with active or convalescent COVID-19.

The chain combines TRBV30 with TRBJ2-1; D not certain. The germline V and J ends were trimmed by 3 bases and 3 bases, with 9 bases remaining between them. In germline, CDR1 is GTSNPN, CDR2 SVGIG (reference sequence). The CDR3 totals 13 residues. Here the CDR3 reads CAWSANVYNEQFF. The CDR3 region has the DNA TGTGCCTGGAGCGCGAACGTCTACAATGAGCAGTTCTTC.

The chain joins TRBV28 to TRBJ2-1; 9 positions agree with TRBD1. The germline V gene encodes CDR1 MDHEN and CDR2 SYDVKM. This CDR3 has 12 amino acids. Trimming took 10 bases from V and 7 from J; bases not matched to a gene: 5. CDR3 DNA sequence: TGTGCCATCTCGGGACAGGGTAATGAGCAGTTCTTC. It codes for CAISGQGNEQFF. The entire variable domain, with the rest obtained from reference TRBV28 and TRBJ2-1, is as follows: DVKVTQSSRYLVKRTGEKVFLECVQDMDHENMFWYRQDPGLGLRLIYFSYDVKMKEKGDIPEGYSVSREKKERFSLILESASTNQTSMYLCAISGQGNEQFFGPGTRLTVL.

J is TRBJ2-7 and V is TRBV28, with TRBD2 as a possible D gene (6 bases). The CDR3 is 12 residues long. Trimming removed 4 bases at V and 3 bases at J, with 7 bases between. Germline CDR1 MDHEN, CDR2 SYDVKM. The CDR3 sequence is CASSSGSYEQYF. CDR3 DNA: TGTGCCAGCAGTTCCGGGAGCTACGAGCAGTACTTC.

At least ten counts were recorded for this clone. The chain recombines TRBV19 with TRBJ1-6; possible D gene TRBD1, 6 bases. CDR1 and CDR2 (germline): LNHDA, SQIVND (reference sequence). V was clipped by 9 bases and J by 2 bases, with 8 bases between them. This CDR3 comprises 13 residues. The DNA for the CDR3 is TGTGCCAGCGGGGGGCCCTATAATTCACCCCTCCACTTT. Protein sequence: CASGGPYNSPLHF. Together with reference TRBV19 and TRBJ1-6, the CDR3 gives the full variable domain: DGGITQSPKYLFRKEGQNVTLSCEQNLNHDAMYWYRQDPGQGLRLIYYSQIVNDFQKGDIAEGYSVSREKKESFPLTVTSAQKNPTAFYLCASGGPYNSPLHFGNGTRLTVT.

J is TRBJ2-1 and V is TRBV5-1; tentative D call: TRBD2 (5 bases). The ends were cut back, 4 bases at V and 12 bases at J, with 17 bases in the middle. Germline CDR1 is SGHRS and CDR2 is YFSETQ. This CDR3 has 13 residues. The CDR3 nucleotides read TGCGCCAGCAGCCGTGACATAAACGAGGGGCAGTTCTTC. Its protein is CASSRDINEGQFF.

The V call is TRBV18, the J call TRBJ1-5, with TRBD1 as a possible D gene (5 bases). The CDR3 has 14 residues. Germline CDR1 reads KGHSH; CDR2 reads LQKENI. V gave up 2 bases and J gave up 6 bases, with 11 bases separating them. CDR3: CASSPSGGAQPQHF. CDR3 coding DNA: TGTGCCAGCTCACCATCGGGGGGAGCTCAGCCCCAGCATTTT.

The chain uses TRBV30 and TRBJ2-7; 9 bases agree with TRBD1. The CDR3 spans 11 residues. Germline CDR1 GTSNPN, CDR2 SVGIG (reference sequence). V dropped 8 bases and J dropped 5; count of bases not matched to a gene: 4. In nucleotides, the CDR3 is TGTGCCCGACAGGGGGTCAACGAGCAGTACTTC. It specifies CARQGVNEQYF. The variable domain in full, completed from reference TRBV30 and TRBJ2-7, reads SQTIHQWPATLVQPVGSPLSLECTVEGTSNPNLYWYRQAAGRGLQLLFYSVGIGQISSEVPQNLSASRPQDRQFILSSKKLLLSDSGFYLCARQGVNEQYFGPGTRLTVT.

The chain uses TRBV19 and TRBJ1-2; TRBD1 matches at 10 bases. With V trimmed by 8 bases and J by 4 bases, 16 bases remained unmatched. The length of the CDR3 is 17 residues. CDR1 and CDR2 from the germline V gene are LNHDA and SQIVND (reference sequence). CDR3 nucleotide sequence: TGTGCCAGTGAACCCCGGGACAGGGGAACCGCGACCTATGGCTACACCTTC. It encodes CASEPRDRGTATYGYTF.

The chain employs TRBV28 and TRBJ1-2; D remains ambiguous. CDR3 length: 13 amino acids. The V end was cut by 6 bases, the J end by 6 bases, with 14 bases between. Germline CDR1 reads MDHEN; CDR2 reads SYDVKM. The CDR3 loop reads CASSHGRLNGYTF. CDR3 sequence (DNA): TGTGCCAGCAGCCACGGGAGATTGAATGGCTACACCTTC.

The rearrangement links TRBV3-1 (or the pseudogene TRBV3-2) to TRBJ1-2, with a tentative D call TRBD1 (6 bases). CDR1 is LGHDT, CDR2 YNNKEL, per germline (reference sequence). The V end lost 1 base, the J end lost 2 bases, and 14 bases lay between the germline ends. CDR3 length: 16 amino acids. The CDR3 here is CASSQGGGAHNYGYTF. The CDR3 DNA follows: TGTGCCAGCAGCCAAGGAGGGGGGGCGCACAACTATGGCTACACCTTC.

The CDR3 spells CASSLALAGVLDEQFF. CDR3 sequence (DNA): TGTGCCAGCAGCTTAGCCCTAGCGGGAGTCCTCGATGAGCAGTTCTTC. This chain links TRBV7-9 with TRBJ2-1; 10 bases are shared with TRBD2. In germline, CDR1 is SEHNR, CDR2 FQNEAQ (reference sequence). This CDR3 has 16 residues. The ends lost 0 bases at V and 8 bases at J; junction bases unmatched: 7.

This chain connects TRBV30 to TRBJ2-2; 12 bases map to TRBD2. Germline CDR1 reads GTSNPN; CDR2 reads SVGIG (reference sequence). The CDR3 contains 16 residues. After removal of 7 bases from V and 3 bases from J, the junction contained 9 bases not matched to a gene. CDR3 sequence (DNA): TGTGCCTCCCCGCTAGCGGGAGGGCCCCACACCGGGGAGCTGTTTTTT. Encoded protein: CASPLAGGPHTGELFF.

CDR3: CASSHTAIGPGEAGELFF. The CDR3 bases are TGCGCCAGCAGCCATACAGCAATAGGGCCAGGGGAAGCCGGGGAGCTGTTTTTT. V is TRBV4-1 and J is TRBJ2-2, with D maybe TRBD1 (6 bases). This CDR3 has 18 residues. Germline V gene sequence: CDR1 MGHRA, CDR2 YSYEKL. Trimming took off 3 bases at V and 6 bases at J, with 23 bases between the two ends.

The rearrangement uses TRBV5-1 and TRBJ2-5; 12 bases are a match to TRBD2. V lost 4 bases to trimming and J lost 2 bases; unmatched junction nucleotides: 6. The CDR3 consists of 16 residues. Germline lookup yields CDR1 SGHRS and CDR2 YFSETQ. The DNA of the CDR3 is TGCGCCAGCAGCCCCGGACTAGCGGGACAACAAGAGACCCAGTACTTC. Protein product: CASSPGLAGQQETQYF.

The chain combines TRBV5-4 with TRBJ1-2; possibly TRBD1 for D (5 bases). The CDR3 has 14 amino acids. Germline V gene lookup returns CDR1 SGHNT and CDR2 YYREEE (reference sequence). Trimming took 10 bases from V and 0 from J, leaving 16 bases between them. CDR3 bases: TGTGCCTCCCGACAGACCCTTACTAACTATGGCTACACCTTC. Translation gives CASRQTLTNYGYTF. Filled out from reference TRBV5-4 and TRBJ1-2, the complete variable domain reads ETGVTQSPTHLIKTRGQQVTLRCSSQSGHNTVSWYQQALGQGPQFIFQYYREEENGRGNFPPRFSGLQFPNYSSELNVNALELDDSALYLCASRQTLTNYGYTFGSGTRLTVV.

This chain joins TRBV29-1 and TRBJ2-1, with a possible D match to TRBD2 (6 bases). The CDR3 is 14 amino acids. Trimming removed 5 bases at V and 6 bases at J, with 17 bases between. The germline V gene encodes CDR1 SQVTM and CDR2 ANQGSEA. This chain's CDR3 is CSVPGKLGGNEQFF. The DNA of the CDR3 is TGCAGCGTTCCAGGTAAACTGGGAGGCAATGAGCAGTTCTTC.

J is TRBJ1-3 and V is TRBV28; tentative D call: TRBD1 (5 bases). Germline V gene sequence: CDR1 MDHEN, CDR2 SYDVKM. V lost 4 bases to trimming and J lost 2 bases, with 9 bases between them. This CDR3 has 14 amino acids. DNA of the CDR3: TGTGCCAGCAGTTGGGGCAGGGCTGGAAACACCATATATTTT. Amino acids: CASSWGRAGNTIYF.